The 7 T cell receptor beta chains reported below all come from one sample, sequenced in a study of blood T cell repertoires in COVID-19. Sequencing was performed with immunoSEQ multiplex PCR; in TCRdb, only in-frame clones are kept and a portion is missing. The sample consists of over 200,000 clones, approximately 79% of them appearing once. The specimen sequenced was peripheral blood. These receptor sequences come from a human donor in a cohort sampled during active COVID-19.

The chain employs TRBV4-3 and TRBJ2-7, with 12 nucleotides matching TRBD2. J was trimmed by 2 bases and V by 3 bases; bases with no gene match: 5. The length of the CDR3 is 16 residues. Germline-derived CDR1 and CDR2 are LGHNA and YSLEER. The CDR3 loop reads CASSQILAGGAYEQYF. The CDR3, as DNA: TGCGCCAGCAGCCAGATACTAGCGGGAGGCGCCTACGAGCAGTACTTC.

This clone occurred once. The chain employs TRBV29-1 and TRBJ1-4; 9 bases line up with TRBD1. After removal of 6 bases from V and 10 bases from J, the junction contained 9 bases not matched to a gene. Germline-derived CDR1 and CDR2 are SQVTM and ANQGSEA. This CDR3 has 13 residues. In DNA form, the CDR3 reads TGCAGCGTCGACCCCGGGACAGGGAGAAAACTGTTTTTT. Its translation: CSVDPGTGRKLFF. Full variable domain (outside the CDR3, taken from reference TRBV29-1 and TRBJ1-4): SAVISQKPSRDICQRGTSLTIQCQVDSQVTMMFWYRQQPGQSLTLIATANQGSEATYESGFVIDKFPISRPNLTFSTLTVSNMSPEDSSIYLCSVDPGTGRKLFFGSGTQLSVL.

CDR3 bases: TGTGCCAGCAGCTTAGGGGGAGGGACTAACACTGAAGCTTTCTTT. Translating gives CASSLGGGTNTEAFF. V is TRBV7-8 and J is TRBJ1-1; TRBD1 might be the D (5 bases). Germline CDR1 reads SGHVS; CDR2 reads FQNEAQ. The V gene lost 1 base and the J gene lost 2 bases, with 11 bases spanning the gap. The CDR3 loop spans 15 amino acids.

The chain combines TRBV14 with TRBJ2-1, with 7 bases identical to TRBD1. Trimming removed 4 bases from V and 6 bases from J; junction bases left unmatched: 3. The CDR3 has 13 amino acids. Per the germline V gene, CDR1 is SGHDN and CDR2 is FVKESK. The CDR3 bases are TGTGCCAGCAGCCCGGGACAGCTCAATGAGCAGTTCTTC. Its translation: CASSPGQLNEQFF.

The chain employs TRBV5-4 and TRBJ1-2; the match to TRBD1 covers 10 bases. The V gene's germline CDR1 is SGHNT and CDR2 YYREEE (reference sequence). This CDR3 spans 16 amino acids. V shed 0 bases and J 2 bases; nucleotides not matched to a gene: 4. In nucleotides, the CDR3 is TGTGCCAGCAGCTTGGCGCGGACAGGGGGAAACTATGGCTACACCTTC. As protein: CASSLARTGGNYGYTF.

A remark on this clone: At one end, the junction sequence differs from germline, possibly due to a read error. J is TRBJ2-7 and V is TRBV12-3 or TRBV12-4; 8 bases align to TRBD2. There are 12 residues in the CDR3. CDR3 DNA sequence: TGTGCCAGCAGCTCGACTAGCGACTTCGTTAATTTC. It encodes CASSSTSDFVNF.

This chain connects TRBV28 to TRBJ1-5; the D is unclear. This CDR3 region has 15 residues. V was pared by 6 bases and J by 0 bases, with 12 bases between. Germline-derived CDR1 and CDR2 are MDHEN and SYDVKM. CDR3: CASSSTPYSNQPQHF. DNA of the CDR3: TGTGCCAGCAGCTCGACACCCTATAGCAATCAGCCCCAGCATTTT.